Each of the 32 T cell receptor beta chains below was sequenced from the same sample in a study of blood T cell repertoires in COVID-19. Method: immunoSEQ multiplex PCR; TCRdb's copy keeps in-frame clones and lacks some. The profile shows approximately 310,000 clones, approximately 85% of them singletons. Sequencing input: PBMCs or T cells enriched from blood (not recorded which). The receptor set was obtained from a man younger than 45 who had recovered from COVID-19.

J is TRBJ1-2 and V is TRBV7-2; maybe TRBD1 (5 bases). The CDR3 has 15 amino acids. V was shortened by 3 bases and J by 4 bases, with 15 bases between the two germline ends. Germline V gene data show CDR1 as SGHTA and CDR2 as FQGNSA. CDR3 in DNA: TGTGCCAGCAGCTTGAACGCCCAGGGATCCTATGGCTACACCTTC. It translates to CASSLNAQGSYGYTF.

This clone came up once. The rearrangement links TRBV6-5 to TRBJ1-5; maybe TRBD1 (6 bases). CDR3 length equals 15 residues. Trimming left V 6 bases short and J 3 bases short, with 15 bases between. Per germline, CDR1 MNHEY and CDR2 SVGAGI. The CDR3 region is CASRLDSVNNQPQHF. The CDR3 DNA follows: TGTGCCAGCAGGCTGGACAGCGTAAACAATCAGCCCCAGCATTTT.

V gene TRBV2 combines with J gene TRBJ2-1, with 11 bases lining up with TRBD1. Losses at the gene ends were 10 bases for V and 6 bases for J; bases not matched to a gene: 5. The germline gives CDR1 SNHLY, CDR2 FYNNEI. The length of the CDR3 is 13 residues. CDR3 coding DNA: TGTGCCACCGGACAGGGGGCGCCCAATGAGCAGTTCTTC. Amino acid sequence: CATGQGAPNEQFF.

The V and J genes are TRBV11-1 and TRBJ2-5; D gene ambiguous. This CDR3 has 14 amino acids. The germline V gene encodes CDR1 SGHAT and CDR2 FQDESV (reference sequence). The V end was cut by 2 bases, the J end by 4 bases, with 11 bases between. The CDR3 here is CASSLSSWAETQYF. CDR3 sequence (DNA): TGTGCCAGCAGCTTAAGCTCCTGGGCAGAGACCCAGTACTTC.

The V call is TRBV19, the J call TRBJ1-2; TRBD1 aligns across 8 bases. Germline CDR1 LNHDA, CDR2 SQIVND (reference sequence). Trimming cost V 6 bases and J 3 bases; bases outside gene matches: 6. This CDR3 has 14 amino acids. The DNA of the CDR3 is TGTGCCAGTAGATCCGGGACAGGTCACTATGGCTACACCTTC. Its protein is CASRSGTGHYGYTF.

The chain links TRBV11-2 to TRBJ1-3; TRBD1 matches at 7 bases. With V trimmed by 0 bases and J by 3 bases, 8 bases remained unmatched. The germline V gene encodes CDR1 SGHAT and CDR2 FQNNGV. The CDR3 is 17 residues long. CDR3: CASSLDRLTGNGNTIYF. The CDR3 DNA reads TGTGCCAGCAGCTTAGATCGGTTGACAGGGAATGGAAACACCATATATTTT.

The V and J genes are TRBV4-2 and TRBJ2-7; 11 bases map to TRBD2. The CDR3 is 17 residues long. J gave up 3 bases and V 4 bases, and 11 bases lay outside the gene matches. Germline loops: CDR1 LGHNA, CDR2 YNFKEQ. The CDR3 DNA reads TGTGCCAGCAGCCCTAGTAGCGGGGGGGCCGCCGACTACGAGCAGTACTTC. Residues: CASSPSSGGAADYEQYF.

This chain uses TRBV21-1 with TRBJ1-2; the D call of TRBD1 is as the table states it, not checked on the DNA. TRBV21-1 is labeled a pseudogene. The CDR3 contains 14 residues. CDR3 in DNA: TGTGCCAGCCGCTACTACAGGATTAACTATGGCTACACCTTC. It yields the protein CASRYYRINYGYTF.

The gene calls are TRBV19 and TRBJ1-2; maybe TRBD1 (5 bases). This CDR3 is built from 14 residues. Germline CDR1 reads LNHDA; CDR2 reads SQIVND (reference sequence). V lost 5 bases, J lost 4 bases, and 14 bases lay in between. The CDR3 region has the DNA TGTGCCAGTAGTCCCCTAGACAGCCCCTATGGCTACACCTTC. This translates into CASSPLDSPYGYTF.

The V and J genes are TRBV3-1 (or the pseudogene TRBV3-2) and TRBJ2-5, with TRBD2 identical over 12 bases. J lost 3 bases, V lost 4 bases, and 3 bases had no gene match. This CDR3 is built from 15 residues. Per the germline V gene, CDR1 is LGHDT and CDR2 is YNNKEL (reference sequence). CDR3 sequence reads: CASSPASGGEETQYF. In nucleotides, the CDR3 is TGTGCCAGCAGCCCGGCTAGCGGGGGGGAAGAGACCCAGTACTTC.

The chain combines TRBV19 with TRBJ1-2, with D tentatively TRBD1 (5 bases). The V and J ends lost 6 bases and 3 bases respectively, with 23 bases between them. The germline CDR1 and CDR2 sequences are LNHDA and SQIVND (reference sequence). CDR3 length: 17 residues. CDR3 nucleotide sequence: TGTGCCAGTAGGCTAGTTGTGGGACTCCGAACGGACTATGGCTACACCTTC. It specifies CASRLVVGLRTDYGYTF.

In nucleotides, the CDR3 is TGTGCTAGTGGTCTACAGGGAGATGGAACTGAAGCTTTCTTT. Its protein product is CASGLQGDGTEAFF. The V gene is TRBV12-5, the J gene TRBJ1-1; perhaps TRBD1 as D (6 bases). The CDR3 is 14 amino acids. The V gene lost 5 bases and the J gene lost 5 bases, with 15 bases spanning the gap. CDR1 is LGHNT, CDR2 FRNRAP, per germline.

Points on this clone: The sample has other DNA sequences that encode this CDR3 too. The DNA for the CDR3 is TGTGCCAGCAGTTACTCGATAGCGGGATCCTACAATGAGCAGTTCTTC. Its translation is CASSYSIAGSYNEQFF. The chain couples TRBV6-2 or TRBV6-3 to TRBJ2-1; TRBD2 matches 8 bases. This CDR3 is 16 amino acids long. The germline CDR1 and CDR2 sequences are MNHEY and SVGEGT. Trimming cost V 0 bases and J 1 base; bases outside gene matches: 2.

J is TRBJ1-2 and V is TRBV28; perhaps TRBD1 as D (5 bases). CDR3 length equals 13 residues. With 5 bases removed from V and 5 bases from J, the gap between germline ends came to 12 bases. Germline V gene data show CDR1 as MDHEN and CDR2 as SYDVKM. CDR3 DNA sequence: TGTGCCAGCAGTCCCCCGACAGAGTATGGCTACACCTTC. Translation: CASSPPTEYGYTF.

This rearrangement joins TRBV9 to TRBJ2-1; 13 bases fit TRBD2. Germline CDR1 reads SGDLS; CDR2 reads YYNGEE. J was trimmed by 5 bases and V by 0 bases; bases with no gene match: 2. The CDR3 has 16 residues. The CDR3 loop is CASSVGTSGGNNEQFF. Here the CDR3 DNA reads TGTGCCAGCAGCGTAGGGACTAGCGGGGGAAACAATGAGCAGTTCTTC.

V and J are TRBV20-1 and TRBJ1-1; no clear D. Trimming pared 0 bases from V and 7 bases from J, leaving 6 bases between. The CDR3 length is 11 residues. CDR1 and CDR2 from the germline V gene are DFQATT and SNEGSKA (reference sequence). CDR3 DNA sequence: TGCAGTGCTAGAGATTCCGGTGAAGCTTTCTTT. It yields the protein CSARDSGEAFF.

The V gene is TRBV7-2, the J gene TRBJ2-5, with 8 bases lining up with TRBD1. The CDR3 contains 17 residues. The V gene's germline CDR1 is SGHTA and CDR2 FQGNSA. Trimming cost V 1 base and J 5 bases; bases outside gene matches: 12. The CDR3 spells CASSLDRWTGWMETQYF. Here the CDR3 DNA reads TGTGCCAGCAGCTTAGACCGCTGGACAGGGTGGATGGAGACCCAGTACTTC.

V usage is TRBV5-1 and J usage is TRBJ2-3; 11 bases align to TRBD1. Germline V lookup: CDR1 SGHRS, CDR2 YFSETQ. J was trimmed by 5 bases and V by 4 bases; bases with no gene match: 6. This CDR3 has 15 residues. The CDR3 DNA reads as TGCGCCAGCAGCCTTAGGACAGGGGGCATAGATACGCAGTATTTT. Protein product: CASSLRTGGIDTQYF.

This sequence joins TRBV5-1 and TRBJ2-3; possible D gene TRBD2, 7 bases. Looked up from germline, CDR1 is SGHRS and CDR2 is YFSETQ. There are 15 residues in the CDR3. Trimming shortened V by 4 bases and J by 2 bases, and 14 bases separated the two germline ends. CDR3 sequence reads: CASSDGGLNTDTQYF. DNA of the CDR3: TGCGCCAGCAGCGACGGGGGGCTAAACACAGATACGCAGTATTTT.

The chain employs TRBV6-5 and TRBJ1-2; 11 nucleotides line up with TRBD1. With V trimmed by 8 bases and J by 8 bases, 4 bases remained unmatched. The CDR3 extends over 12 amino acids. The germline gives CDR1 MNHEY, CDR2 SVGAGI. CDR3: CASGQGAPGYTF. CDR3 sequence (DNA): TGTGCCAGCGGACAGGGGGCTCCGGGCTACACCTTC.

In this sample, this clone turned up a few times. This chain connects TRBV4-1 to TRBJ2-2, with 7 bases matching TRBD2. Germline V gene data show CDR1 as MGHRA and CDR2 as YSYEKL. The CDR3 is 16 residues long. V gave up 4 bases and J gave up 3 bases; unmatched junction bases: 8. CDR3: CASSRQGGPDTGELFF. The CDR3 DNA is TGCGCCAGCAGCCGCCAGGGAGGGCCCGACACCGGGGAGCTGTTTTTT.

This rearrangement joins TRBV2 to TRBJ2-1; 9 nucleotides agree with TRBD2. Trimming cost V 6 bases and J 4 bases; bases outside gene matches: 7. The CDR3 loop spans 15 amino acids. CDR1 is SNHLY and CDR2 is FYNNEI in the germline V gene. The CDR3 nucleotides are TGTGCCAGCAGACGAGCGGGGGGCCGATACAATGAGCAGTTCTTC. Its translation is CASRRAGGRYNEQFF. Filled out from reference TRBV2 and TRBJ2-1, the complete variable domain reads EPEVTQTPSHQVTQMGQEVILRCVPISNHLYFYWYRQILGQKVEFLVSFYNNEISEKSEIFDDQFSVERPDGSNFTLKIRSTKLEDSAMYFCASRRAGGRYNEQFFGPGTRLTVL.

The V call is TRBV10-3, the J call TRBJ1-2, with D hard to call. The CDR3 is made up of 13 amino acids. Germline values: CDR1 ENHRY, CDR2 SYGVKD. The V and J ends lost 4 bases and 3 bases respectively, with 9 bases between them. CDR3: CAISGREYYGYTF. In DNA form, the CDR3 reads TGTGCCATCAGTGGCCGGGAATACTATGGCTACACCTTC.

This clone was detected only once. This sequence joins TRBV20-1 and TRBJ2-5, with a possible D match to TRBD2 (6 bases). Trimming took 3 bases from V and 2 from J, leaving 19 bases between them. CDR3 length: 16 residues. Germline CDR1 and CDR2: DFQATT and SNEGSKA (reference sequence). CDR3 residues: CSASKMGGVLQETQYF. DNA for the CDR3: TGCAGTGCTAGTAAGATGGGCGGGGTGTTACAAGAGACCCAGTACTTC.

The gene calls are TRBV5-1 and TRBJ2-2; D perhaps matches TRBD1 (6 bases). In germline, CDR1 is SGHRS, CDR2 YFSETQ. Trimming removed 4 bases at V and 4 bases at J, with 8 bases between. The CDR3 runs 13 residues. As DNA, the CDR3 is TGCGCCAGCAGCCCGGACAGCACCGGGGAGCTGTTTTTT. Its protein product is CASSPDSTGELFF.

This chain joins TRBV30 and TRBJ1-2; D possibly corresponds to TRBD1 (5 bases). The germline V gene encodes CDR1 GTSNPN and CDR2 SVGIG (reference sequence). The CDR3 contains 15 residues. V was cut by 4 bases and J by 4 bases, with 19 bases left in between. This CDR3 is CAWIRAPGDSYGYTF. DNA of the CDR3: TGTGCCTGGATCCGGGCCCCGGGAGACAGCTATGGCTACACCTTC.

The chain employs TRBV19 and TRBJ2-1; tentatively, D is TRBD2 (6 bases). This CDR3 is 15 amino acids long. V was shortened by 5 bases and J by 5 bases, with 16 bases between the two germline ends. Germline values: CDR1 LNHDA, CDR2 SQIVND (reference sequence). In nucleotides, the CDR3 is TGTGCCAGTAGTCCTCCGGGAGCAGGAAACAATGAGCAGTTCTTC. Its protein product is CASSPPGAGNNEQFF.

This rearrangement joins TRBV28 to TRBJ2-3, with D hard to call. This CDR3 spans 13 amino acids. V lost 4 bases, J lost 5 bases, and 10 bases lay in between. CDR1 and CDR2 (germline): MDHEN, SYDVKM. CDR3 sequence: CASSSPSRDTQYF. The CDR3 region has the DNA TGTGCCAGCAGTTCCCCATCGCGAGATACGCAGTATTTT.

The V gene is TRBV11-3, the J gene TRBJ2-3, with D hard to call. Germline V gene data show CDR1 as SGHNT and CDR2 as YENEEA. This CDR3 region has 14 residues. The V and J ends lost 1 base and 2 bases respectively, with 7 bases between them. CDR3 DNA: TGTGCCAGCAGCTTAGGGGCAGTCACAGATACGCAGTATTTT. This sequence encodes CASSLGAVTDTQYF.

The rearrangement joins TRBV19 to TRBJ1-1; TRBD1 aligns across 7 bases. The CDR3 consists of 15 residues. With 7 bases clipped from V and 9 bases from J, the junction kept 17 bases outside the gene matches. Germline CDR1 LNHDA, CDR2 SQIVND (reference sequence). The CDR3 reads CASTTGPGRGNQAFF. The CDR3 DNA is TGTGCCAGTACGACAGGGCCCGGTAGGGGAAATCAAGCTTTCTTT. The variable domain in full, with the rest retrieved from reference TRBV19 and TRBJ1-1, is DGGITQSPKYLFRKEGQNVTLSCEQNLNHDAMYWYRQDPGQGLRLIYYSQIVNDFQKGDIAEGYSVSREKKESFPLTVTSAQKNPTAFYLCASTTGPGRGNQAFFGQGTRLTVV.

The CDR3 nucleotides read TGTGCCAGCAGCTTAAATGCGGGAGGGTATGGCTACACCTTC. Translated, it gives CASSLNAGGYGYTF. The chain carries TRBV7-2 and TRBJ1-2; D unresolved. The CDR3 runs to 14 residues. V was pared by 2 bases and J by 5 bases, with 12 bases between. Germline V gives CDR1 SGHTA, CDR2 FQGNSA. Full variable domain (outside the CDR3, taken from reference TRBV7-2 and TRBJ1-2): GAGVSQSPSNKVTEKGKDVELRCDPISGHTALYWYRQSLGQGLEFLIYFQGNSAPDKSGLPSDRFSAERTGGSVSTLTIQRTQQEDSAVYLCASSLNAGGYGYTFGSGTRLTVV.

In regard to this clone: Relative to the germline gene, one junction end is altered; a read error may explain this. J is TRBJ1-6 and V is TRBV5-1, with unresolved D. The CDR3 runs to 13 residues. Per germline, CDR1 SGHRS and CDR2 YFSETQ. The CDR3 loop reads CASSLNQDSPLHF. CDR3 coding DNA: TGCGCCAGCAGCTTAAATCAGGATTCTCCCCTCCACTTT.